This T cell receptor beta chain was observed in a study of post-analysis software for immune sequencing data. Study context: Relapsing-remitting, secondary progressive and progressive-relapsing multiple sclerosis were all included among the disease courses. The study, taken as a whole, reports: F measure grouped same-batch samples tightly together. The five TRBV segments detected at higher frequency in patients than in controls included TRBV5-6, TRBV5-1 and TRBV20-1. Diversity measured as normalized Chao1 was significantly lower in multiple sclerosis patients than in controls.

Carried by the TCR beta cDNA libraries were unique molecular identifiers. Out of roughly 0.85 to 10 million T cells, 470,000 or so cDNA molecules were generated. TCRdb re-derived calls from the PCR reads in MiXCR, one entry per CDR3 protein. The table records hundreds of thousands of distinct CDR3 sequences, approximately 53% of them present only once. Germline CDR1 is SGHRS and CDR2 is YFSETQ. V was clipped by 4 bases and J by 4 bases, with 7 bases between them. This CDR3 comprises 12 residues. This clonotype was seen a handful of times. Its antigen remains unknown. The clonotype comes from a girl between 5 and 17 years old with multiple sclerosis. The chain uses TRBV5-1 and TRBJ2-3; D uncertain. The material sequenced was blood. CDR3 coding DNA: TGCGCCAGCAGCCATACCCCAGATACGCAGTATTTT. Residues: CASSHTPDTQYF.